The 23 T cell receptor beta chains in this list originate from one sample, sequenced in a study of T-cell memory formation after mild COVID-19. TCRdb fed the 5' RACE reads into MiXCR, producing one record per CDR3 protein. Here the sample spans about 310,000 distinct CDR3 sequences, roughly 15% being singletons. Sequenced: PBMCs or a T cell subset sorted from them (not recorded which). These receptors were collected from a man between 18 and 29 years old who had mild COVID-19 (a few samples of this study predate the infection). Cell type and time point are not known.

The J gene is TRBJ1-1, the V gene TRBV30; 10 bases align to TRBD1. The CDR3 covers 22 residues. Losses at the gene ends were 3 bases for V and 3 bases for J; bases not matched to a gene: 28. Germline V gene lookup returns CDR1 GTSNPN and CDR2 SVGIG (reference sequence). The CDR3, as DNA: TGTGCCTGGAGCGCGGGGGTGGGGGACAGGGGAAGAATAACCTCGGCAGACACTGAAGCTTTCTTT. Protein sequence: CAWSAGVGDRGRITSADTEAFF.

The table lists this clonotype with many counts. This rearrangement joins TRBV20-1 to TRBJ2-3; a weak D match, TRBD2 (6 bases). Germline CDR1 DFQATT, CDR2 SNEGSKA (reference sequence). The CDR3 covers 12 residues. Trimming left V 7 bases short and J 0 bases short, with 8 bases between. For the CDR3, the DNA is TGCAGTGGGGGGGAGAGCACAGATACGCAGTATTTT. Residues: CSGGESTDTQYF.

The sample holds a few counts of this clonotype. The CDR3 bases are TGTGCCAGCGCCTCTTCCGGGCTCGACACCGGGGAGCTGTTTTTT. Translated: CASASSGLDTGELFF. The chain joins TRBV7-9 to TRBJ2-2; D is undetermined. V lost 8 bases, J lost 3 bases, and 16 bases lay in between. Germline values: CDR1 SEHNR, CDR2 FQNEAQ (reference sequence). This CDR3 region has 15 residues.

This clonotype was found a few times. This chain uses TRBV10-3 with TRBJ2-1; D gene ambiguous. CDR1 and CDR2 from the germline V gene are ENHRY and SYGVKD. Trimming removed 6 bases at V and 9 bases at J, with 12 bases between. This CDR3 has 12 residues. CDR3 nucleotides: TGTGCCATCAGCCCCCGATTAGGTGAGCAGTTCTTC. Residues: CAISPRLGEQFF.

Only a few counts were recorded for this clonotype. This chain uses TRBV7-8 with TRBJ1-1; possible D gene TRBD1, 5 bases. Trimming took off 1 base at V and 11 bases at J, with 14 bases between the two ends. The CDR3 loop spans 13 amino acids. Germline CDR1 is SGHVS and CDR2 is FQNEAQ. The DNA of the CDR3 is TGTGCCAGCAGCTTAGAACAGGCCCGTGCTGCTTTCTTT. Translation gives CASSLEQARAAFF.

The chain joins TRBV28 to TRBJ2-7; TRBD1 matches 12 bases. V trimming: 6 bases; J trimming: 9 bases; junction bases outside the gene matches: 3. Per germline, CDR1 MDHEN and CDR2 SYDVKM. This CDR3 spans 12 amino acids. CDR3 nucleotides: TGTGCCAGCAGCCTGGGACAGGGGGCGCAGTACGTC. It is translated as CASSLGQGAQYV.

The DNA of the CDR3 is TGTGCCAGCAGCCTCCGGACAACAGGGTACTACAATGAGCAGTTCTTC. Amino acids: CASSLRTTGYYNEQFF. This chain uses TRBV7-2 with TRBJ2-1; tentative D call: TRBD1 (6 bases). Germline lookup yields CDR1 SGHTA and CDR2 FQGNSA. The CDR3 contains 16 residues. Trimming removed 5 bases at V and 3 bases at J, with 17 bases between.

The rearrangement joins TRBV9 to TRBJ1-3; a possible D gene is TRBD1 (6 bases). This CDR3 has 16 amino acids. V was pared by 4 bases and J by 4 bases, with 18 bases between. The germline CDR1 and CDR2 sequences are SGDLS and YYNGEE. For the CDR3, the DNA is TGTGCCAGCAGCCTACGTGGGGGGGCCGCAGGAAACACCATATATTTT. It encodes CASSLRGGAAGNTIYF.

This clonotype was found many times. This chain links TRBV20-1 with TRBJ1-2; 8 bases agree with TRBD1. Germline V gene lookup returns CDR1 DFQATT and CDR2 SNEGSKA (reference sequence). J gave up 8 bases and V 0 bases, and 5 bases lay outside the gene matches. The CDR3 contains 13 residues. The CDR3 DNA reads TGCAGTGCTAGAGACCGGGACAGGCGGGGCTACACCTTC. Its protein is CSARDRDRRGYTF.

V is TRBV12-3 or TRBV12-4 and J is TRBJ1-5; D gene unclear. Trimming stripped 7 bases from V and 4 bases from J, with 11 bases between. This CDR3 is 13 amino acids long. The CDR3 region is CASTFGRNQPQHF. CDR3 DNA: TGTGCCAGCACCTTCGGGCGGAATCAGCCCCAGCATTTT.

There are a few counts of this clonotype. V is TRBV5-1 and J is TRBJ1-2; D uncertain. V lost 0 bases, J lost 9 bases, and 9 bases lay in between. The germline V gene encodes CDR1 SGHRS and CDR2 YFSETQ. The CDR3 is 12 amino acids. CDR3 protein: CASSLEVGSYTF. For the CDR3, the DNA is TGCGCCAGCAGCTTGGAGGTGGGTAGCTACACCTTC. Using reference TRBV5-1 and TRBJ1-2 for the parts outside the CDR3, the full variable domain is KAGVTQTPRYLIKTRGQQVTLSCSPISGHRSVSWYQQTPGQGLQFLFEYFSETQRNKGNFPGRFSGRQFSNSRSEMNVSTLELGDSALYLCASSLEVGSYTFGSGTRLTVV.

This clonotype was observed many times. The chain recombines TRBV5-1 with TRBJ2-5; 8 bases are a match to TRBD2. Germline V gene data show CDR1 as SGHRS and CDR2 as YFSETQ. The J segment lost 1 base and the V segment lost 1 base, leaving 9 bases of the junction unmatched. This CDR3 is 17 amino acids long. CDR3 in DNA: TGCGCCAGCAGCTTGACGGGCCGCGGGGGGCCCCAAGAGACCCAGTACTTC. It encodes CASSLTGRGGPQETQYF.

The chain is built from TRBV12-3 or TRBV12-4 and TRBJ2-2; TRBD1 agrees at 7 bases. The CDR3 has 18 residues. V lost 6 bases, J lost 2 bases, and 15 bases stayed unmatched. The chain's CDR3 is CASSPRDRPLGNTGELFF. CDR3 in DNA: TGTGCCAGCAGCCCCCGGGACAGACCCCTCGGTAACACCGGGGAGCTGTTTTTT.

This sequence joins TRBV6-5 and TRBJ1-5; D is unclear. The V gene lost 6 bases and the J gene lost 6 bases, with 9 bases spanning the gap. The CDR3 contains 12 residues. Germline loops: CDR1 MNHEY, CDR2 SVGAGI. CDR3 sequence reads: CASSLRGQPQHF. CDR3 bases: TGTGCCAGCAGCCTCCGTGGTCAGCCCCAGCATTTT.

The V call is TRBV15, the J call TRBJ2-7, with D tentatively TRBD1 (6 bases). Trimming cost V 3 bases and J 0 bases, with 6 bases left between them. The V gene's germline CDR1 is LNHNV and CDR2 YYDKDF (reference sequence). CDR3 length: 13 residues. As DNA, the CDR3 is TGTGCCACCAGCAGGGACAGCTCCTACGAGCAGTACTTC. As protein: CATSRDSSYEQYF.

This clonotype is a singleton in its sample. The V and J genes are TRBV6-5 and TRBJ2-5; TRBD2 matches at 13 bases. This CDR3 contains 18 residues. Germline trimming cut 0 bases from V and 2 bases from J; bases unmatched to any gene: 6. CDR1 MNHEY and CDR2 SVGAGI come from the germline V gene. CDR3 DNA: TGTGCCAGCAGTTACTCGACTAGCGGGGGGCCGAGACAAGAGACCCAGTACTTC. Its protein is CASSYSTSGGPRQETQYF.

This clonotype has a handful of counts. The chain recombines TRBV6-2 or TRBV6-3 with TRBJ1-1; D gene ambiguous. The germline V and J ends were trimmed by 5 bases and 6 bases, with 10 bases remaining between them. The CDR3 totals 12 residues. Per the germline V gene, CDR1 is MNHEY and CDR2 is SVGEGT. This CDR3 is CASSQQFAEAFF. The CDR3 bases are TGTGCCAGCAGTCAACAGTTCGCTGAAGCTTTCTTT.

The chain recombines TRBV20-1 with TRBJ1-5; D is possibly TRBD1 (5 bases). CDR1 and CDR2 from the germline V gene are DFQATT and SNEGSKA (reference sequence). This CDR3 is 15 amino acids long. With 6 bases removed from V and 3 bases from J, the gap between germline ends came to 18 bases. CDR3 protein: CSARDLDRFNQPQHF. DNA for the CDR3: TGCAGTGCCAGGGATTTAGACAGATTCAATCAGCCCCAGCATTTT.

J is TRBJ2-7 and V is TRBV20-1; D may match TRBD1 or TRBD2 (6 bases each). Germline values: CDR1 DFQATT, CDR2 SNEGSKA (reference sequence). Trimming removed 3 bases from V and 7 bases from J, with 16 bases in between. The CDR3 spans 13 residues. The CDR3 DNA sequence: TGCAGTGCTAGGGGGGGCCGGGGGAGTGAGCAGTACGTC. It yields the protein CSARGGRGSEQYV.

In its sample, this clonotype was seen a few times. The CDR3 DNA sequence: TGCAGCGTTGTCGTCGGCGGGGGAGACTCTGGCTACACCTTC. It codes for CSVVVGGGDSGYTF. The V call is TRBV29-1, the J call TRBJ1-2; the D gene is possibly TRBD1 (5 bases). The CDR3 totals 14 residues. Germline values: CDR1 SQVTM, CDR2 ANQGSEA. The V and J ends lost 4 bases and 7 bases respectively, with 19 bases between them.

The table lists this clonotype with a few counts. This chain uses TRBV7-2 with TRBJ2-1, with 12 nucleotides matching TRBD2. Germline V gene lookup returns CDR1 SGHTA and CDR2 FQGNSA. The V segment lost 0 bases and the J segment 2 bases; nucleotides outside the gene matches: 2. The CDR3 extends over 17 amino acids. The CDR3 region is CASSLATSGGPYNEQFF. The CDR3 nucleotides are TGTGCCAGCAGCTTAGCCACTAGCGGGGGGCCCTACAATGAGCAGTTCTTC.

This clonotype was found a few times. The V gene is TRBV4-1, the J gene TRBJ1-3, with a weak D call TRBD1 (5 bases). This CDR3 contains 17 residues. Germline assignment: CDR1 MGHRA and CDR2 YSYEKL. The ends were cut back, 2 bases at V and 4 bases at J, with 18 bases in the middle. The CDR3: CASSQRGAGNVGNTIYF. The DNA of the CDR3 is TGCGCCAGCAGCCAAAGGGGAGCAGGGAATGTGGGAAACACCATATATTTT.

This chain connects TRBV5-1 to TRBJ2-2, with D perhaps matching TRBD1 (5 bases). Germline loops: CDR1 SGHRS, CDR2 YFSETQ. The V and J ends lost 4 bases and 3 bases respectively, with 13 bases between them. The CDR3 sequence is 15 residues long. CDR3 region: CASSPRSRDTGELFF. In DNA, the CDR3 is TGCGCCAGCAGCCCTCGGTCCAGGGACACCGGGGAGCTGTTTTTT.